A selection of T cell receptor beta chains follows, all from one sample in a study of blood T cells in healthy people across ages. TCRdb used MiXCR to reprocess the 5' RACE reads, holding one entry per CDR3 protein. The data contain about 1.8 million distinct CDR3 sequences, just under 50% of them seen just once; the ten biggest clones take up less than 2.5%. The sample taken for sequencing was blood. Receptor source: a woman aged 40 to 50 in good health. Each CDR3 is given with its conserved first and last residue. The order of the fields is V gene, D gene, J gene, clone size, CDR3 DNA, CDR3 protein. D genes are given only for firm matches. A clone size is listed for some rows: how often the clone was seen (once, few, many), or a class if it is expanded.

TRBV15	TRBD2	TRBJ2-1	few	TGTGCCACCAGCCGAGAGCGGGGGGGCTACAATGAGCAGTTCTTC	CATSRERGGYNEQFF
TRBV10-3	TRBD1	TRBJ2-6	few	TGTGCCATCAGTGTAGGGGGCGGCGGGGCCAACGTCCTGACTTTC	CAISVGGGGANVLTF
TRBV27	-	TRBJ1-2	few	TGTGCCAGCAGATCCGGGTCAGGGGCTGGCTACACCTTC	CASRSGSGAGYTF
TRBV5-1	TRBD1	TRBJ2-6	-	TGCGCCAGCAGCTCGGGACAGGGTATTGGGGCCAACGTCCTGACTTTC	CASSSGQGIGANVLTF
TRBV6-1	-	TRBJ2-7	-	TGTGCCAGCCTCGAGGGGCCAGCGATTACCTACGAGCAGTACTTC	CASLEGPAITYEQYF
TRBV5-1	TRBD1	TRBJ1-2	few	TGCGCCAGCAGCATCGGGACAGGGGGCGCGAACTATGGCTACACCTTC	CASSIGTGGANYGYTF
TRBV28	TRBD1	TRBJ1-5	-	TGTGCCAGCAGGACAGGGGGCGGCAATCAGCCCCAGCATTTT	CASRTGGGNQPQHF
TRBV12-3/TRBV12-4	TRBD2	TRBJ2-1	few	TGTGCCAGCAGTCCCCTTAGCGGGGGGGCTGGCGATGAGCAGTTCTTC	CASSPLSGGAGDEQFF
TRBV7-9	TRBD1	TRBJ2-7	few	TGTGCCAGCAGCTCCCTCGCGGGACAGGGTGCCCACGAGCAGTACTTC	CASSSLAGQGAHEQYF
TRBV20-1	-	TRBJ1-1	once	TGCAGTGCTAGGATGCAGGGAGGTACTGAAGCTTTCTTT	CSARMQGGTEAFF
TRBV24-1	-	TRBJ2-7	few	TGTGCCACCAGTGATATCGGAAGCGAGCAGTACTTC	CATSDIGSEQYF
TRBV4-2	-	TRBJ2-5	-	TGTGCCAGCAGCCAACGGATTGGGGGTATTCAAGAGACCCAGTACTTC	CASSQRIGGIQETQYF
TRBV5-4	TRBD1	TRBJ2-3	-	TGTGCCAGCAGGCGACAGGGGGCACCGACAGATACGCAGTATTTT	CASRRQGAPTDTQYF
TRBV10-3	-	TRBJ2-7	once	TGTGCCATCAAGCCGACAGGCGACTCCTACGAGCAGTACTTC	CAIKPTGDSYEQYF
TRBV7-2	TRBD1	TRBJ2-3	few	TGTGCCAGCAGCTCTCGACAGGGAAGAAGCACAGATACGCAGTATTTT	CASSSRQGRSTDTQYF
TRBV25-1	TRBD1	TRBJ1-2	-	TGTGCCAGCAGAGGGGACAGCGCTATCTATGGCTACACCTTC	CASRGDSAIYGYTF
TRBV2	-	TRBJ2-5	once	TGTGCCAGCAGTGGGGACTTCAAGGAGACCCAGTACTTC	CASSGDFKETQYF
TRBV6-5	-	TRBJ2-3	-	TGTGCCAGCAGTCACACTGCCTCCGATTACAGCACAGATACGCAGTATTTT	CASSHTASDYSTDTQYF
TRBV29-1	-	TRBJ2-1	few	TGCAGCGTTGAAGATCAAGGGGACTCATACAATGAGCAGTTCTTC	CSVEDQGDSYNEQFF
TRBV4-1	TRBD1	TRBJ1-5	few	TGCGCCAGCAGCCTTAGACAGGGGGCTTCTAATCAGCCCCAGCATTTT	CASSLRQGASNQPQHF